What follows are 9 T cell receptor beta chains derived from one specimen sequenced in a study of shared clonotypes between healthy human individuals. Using immunoSEQ multiplex PCR, the repertoire was profiled, and TCRdb retains in-frame clones only, with some absent. Of over a million clones listed, around 97% are singletons. Sequenced: naive CD4+ T cells sorted from blood. Subset in this sample: CD45RA+ positively selected. The source of these receptors is a young man in good health.

The CDR3 coding sequence is TGTGCCAGTAGTATCGTCCCCGCGCGGACAGGACAAGAGACCCAGTACTTC. As protein: CASSIVPARTGQETQYF. The V gene is TRBV19, the J gene TRBJ2-5; the match to TRBD1 covers 7 bases. V dropped 3 bases and J dropped 2; count of bases not matched to a gene: 12. The CDR3 is 17 residues long. CDR1 and CDR2 from the germline V gene are LNHDA and SQIVND (reference sequence).

The J gene is TRBJ2-3, the V gene TRBV10-3, with 11 bases identical to TRBD2. The ends lost 10 bases at V and 2 bases at J; junction bases unmatched: 11. This CDR3 has 16 residues. CDR1 is ENHRY and CDR2 is SYGVKD in the germline V gene. The CDR3 loop reads CATNRPTSGVTDTQYF. The CDR3 coding sequence is TGTGCCACTAACCGCCCGACTAGCGGGGTCACAGATACGCAGTATTTT.

V and J are TRBV27 and TRBJ2-7; TRBD1 aligns across 7 bases. The CDR3 loop spans 19 amino acids. After removal of 5 bases from V and 2 bases from J, the junction contained 21 bases not matched to a gene. The germline gives CDR1 MNHEY, CDR2 SMNVEV (reference sequence). The CDR3: CASSPPGQLGILGTYEQYF. CDR3 DNA sequence: TGTGCCAGCAGTCCACCGGGACAGCTAGGTATCCTGGGAACCTACGAGCAGTACTTC.

This clone was picked up one time. V usage is TRBV18 and J usage is TRBJ2-7, with D unresolved. With 3 bases removed from V and 0 bases from J, the gap between germline ends came to 15 bases. Germline-derived CDR1 and CDR2 are KGHSH and LQKENI. The length of the CDR3 is 16 residues. CDR3 DNA sequence: TGTGCCAGCTCACCCTTACCTCCTCCCACCTCCTACGAGCAGTACTTC. Its translation: CASSPLPPPTSYEQYF.

This chain uses TRBV30 with TRBJ1-5, with D possibly matching TRBD1 (6 bases). Germline V gene data show CDR1 as GTSNPN and CDR2 as SVGIG (reference sequence). Trimming took 0 bases from V and 9 from J, leaving 12 bases between them. The CDR3 extends over 13 amino acids. CDR3 residues: CAWSVLRGGPQHF. The CDR3 DNA reads as TGTGCCTGGAGTGTATTAAGGGGGGGGCCCCAGCATTTT.

This chain connects TRBV25-1 to TRBJ2-7, with D possibly TRBD1 on 5 matching bases. The germline gives CDR1 MGHDK, CDR2 SYGVNS. The CDR3 runs 15 residues. The V and J ends lost 6 bases and 6 bases respectively, with 21 bases between them. CDR3 nucleotide sequence: TGTGCCAGCAGAGGACATCCCGTTAGGAACTCCGAGCAGTACTTC. Its translation: CASRGHPVRNSEQYF.

This chain uses TRBV5-1 with TRBJ2-3; maybe TRBD1 (6 bases). This CDR3 contains 15 residues. CDR1 is SGHRS, CDR2 YFSETQ, per germline. V lost 1 base and J lost 8, with 17 bases in between. The CDR3 DNA reads TGCGCCAGCAGCTTGACGACAGGCCCTGGGGGTACGCAGTATTTT. This translates into CASSLTTGPGGTQYF.

The chain combines TRBV7-2 with TRBJ2-3, with TRBD2 identical over 8 bases. Germline V gene sequence: CDR1 SGHTA, CDR2 FQGNSA. CDR3 length: 16 amino acids. Trimming cost V 1 base and J 3 bases; bases outside gene matches: 6. The CDR3 DNA reads as TGTGCCAGCAGCTTAGAGAGCGGGAGAGTTACAGATACGCAGTATTTT. This translates into CASSLESGRVTDTQYF. The variable domain in full, with the rest retrieved from reference TRBV7-2 and TRBJ2-3, is GAGVSQSPSNKVTEKGKDVELRCDPISGHTALYWYRQSLGQGLEFLIYFQGNSAPDKSGLPSDRFSAERTGGSVSTLTIQRTQQEDSAVYLCASSLESGRVTDTQYFGPGTRLTVL.

This rearrangement joins TRBV10-3 to TRBJ2-7; TRBD1 agrees at 8 bases. From germline, CDR1 is ENHRY and CDR2 SYGVKD. The CDR3 covers 16 residues. Trimming removed 2 bases from V and 0 bases from J; junction bases left unmatched: 6. Written as DNA, the CDR3 is TGTGCCATCAGTGAGGTGACAGGGGCTTTCTCCTACGAGCAGTACTTC. Translating gives CAISEVTGAFSYEQYF.